The TCR beta chain under discussion was sequenced for a study of cytomegalovirus exposure and HLA in healthy donors. Study conclusions and caveats: Later work associated roughly 17,000 TCR beta sequences with HLA alleles at 0.05 false discovery rate.

This PCR relied on a set of 60 Vbeta primers and 13 Jbeta primers. As handled by the study authors: A later analysis tallied some 80 million unique TCR beta chains, some 12 million of them shared. Measured with immunoSEQ multiplex PCR; TCRdb has only the in-frame clones, and not every one. The DNA gave D and trimming, while V, J and clone size come from that table. The sample consists of about 170,000 clones, almost 75% of them appearing once. Regarding this clone: Its target is not known.

What was sequenced was PBMCs. The receptor's source is a woman under 30 in good health and CMV-seropositive.

Here the CDR3 reads CASSLVQNTEAFF. The CDR3 DNA is TGTGCCAGCAGTTTAGTTCAGAACACTGAAGCTTTCTTT. The V and J genes are TRBV28 and TRBJ1-1; D is unresolved. The CDR3 is made up of 13 amino acids. Trimming pared 2 bases from V and 1 base from J, leaving 5 bases between. The germline gives CDR1 MDHEN, CDR2 SYDVKM.